This is a list of T cell receptor beta chains from one sample in a study of vaccination and CD4 T cells after COVID-19. Their antigen targets remain unknown. TCRdb reprocessed the PCR reads via MiXCR and lists one record per CDR3 protein. The data show 9,000 to 10,000 distinct CDR3 sequences, with about 34% seen just once and 15% held by the top ten. Sample: CD4+ T cells from blood, cultured in vitro. These receptors were collected from a human donor in good health. The CDR3 runs from the conserved cysteine through the conserved F or W. The D gene is left open where the match is weak. Part of the rows lack a size; the others show once, few, many or a class for expanded clones.

>.|TRBJ1-2|TRBV7-3|.
CASSSGGRNNYGYTF
TGTGCCAGCAGCTCGGGAGGACGAAATAACTATGGCTACACCTTC
>large|TRBJ1-2|TRBV20-1|TRBD1
CSATRRDRGSNYGYTF
TGCAGTGCTACCCGGCGGGACAGGGGGTCTAACTATGGCTACACCTTC
>once|TRBJ2-7|TRBV12-3/TRBV12-4|.
CASSPTLGGEQYF
TGTGCCAGCAGCCCCACGCTGGGGGGCGAGCAGTACTTC
>.|TRBJ1-2|TRBV6-1|.
CASSPLLGGYTF
TGTGCCAGCAGCCCCCTCCTGGGCGGCTACACCTTC
>few|TRBJ2-2|TRBV6-2/TRBV6-3|TRBD2
CASSYFGLAGELFF
TGTGCCAGCAGTTACTTCGGACTAGCCGGGGAGCTGTTTTTT
>.|TRBJ2-7|TRBV27|.
CASSSGPPRNEQYF
TGTGCCAGCAGTTCCGGGCCCCCGAGGAACGAGCAGTACTTC
>few|TRBJ1-1|TRBV29-1|.
CSVEDIQGGAFF
TGCAGCGTTGAAGATATACAGGGTGGAGCTTTCTTT
>few|TRBJ1-2|TRBV28|TRBD1
CASSFLGKNRGLGYTF
TGTGCCAGCAGTTTTCTCGGGAAGAACAGGGGTTTGGGCTACACCTTC
>few|TRBJ1-2|TRBV6-2/TRBV6-3|TRBD1
CASRRTGTGYGYTF
TGTGCCAGCCGAAGGACCGGGACAGGGTATGGCTACACCTTC
>few|TRBJ2-5|TRBV11-2|.
CASNPMGGPETQYF
TGTGCCAGCAACCCGATGGGGGGTCCGGAGACCCAGTACTTC
>few|TRBJ1-1|TRBV6-1|TRBD1
CASSKEGARNTEAFF
TGTGCCAGCAGTAAAGAGGGGGCAAGGAACACTGAAGCTTTCTTT
>few|TRBJ1-2|TRBV7-9|.
CASSLDRQFLNYGYTF
TGTGCCAGCAGCTTAGACCGGCAATTCCTCAACTATGGCTACACCTTC
>few|TRBJ1-5|TRBV25-1|.
CASSESRTGPQHF
TGTGCCAGCAGTGAAAGCAGAACCGGGCCCCAGCATTTT
>medium-sized|TRBJ2-6|TRBV19|.
CASSMGQASGANVLTF
TGTGCCAGTAGTATGGGACAAGCCTCTGGGGCCAACGTCCTGACTTTC
>.|TRBJ2-6|TRBV29-1|TRBD1
CSARDRGLGANVLTF
TGCAGCGCCCGGGACAGGGGGCTTGGGGCCAACGTCCTGACTTTC
>.|TRBJ2-5|TRBV28|TRBD2
CASSFLVLAVQETQYF
TGTGCCAGCAGTTTCTTAGTACTAGCGGTACAAGAGACCCAGTACTTC
>few|TRBJ2-7|TRBV6-2/TRBV6-3|.
CASNPSGPTYEQYF
TGTGCCAGCAACCCTTCGGGACCCACCTACGAGCAGTACTTC
>.|TRBJ2-7|TRBV5-1|.
CASSLEQEGQYF
TGCGCCAGCAGCTTGGAACAGGAAGGGCAGTACTTC
>.|TRBJ2-6|TRBV9|TRBD2
CASSVTSGTITGANVLTF
TGTGCCAGCAGCGTTACTAGCGGAACCATCACTGGGGCCAACGTCCTGACTTTC
>medium-sized|TRBJ2-3|TRBV6-1|.
CASERNDGNTQYF
TGTGCCAGCGAGCGAAATGATGGGAATACGCAGTATTTT
>.|TRBJ1-5|TRBV5-1|.
CASSPTGNNQPQHF
TGCGCCAGCAGCCCCACAGGGAACAATCAGCCCCAGCATTTT
>.|TRBJ2-5|TRBV5-1|TRBD1
CASSLGTGRLLGRETQYF
TGCGCCAGCAGCTTAGGGACAGGGAGGCTTTTAGGGCGAGAGACCCAGTACTTC
>few|TRBJ2-7|TRBV29-1|TRBD1
CSVGQGQITYEQYF
TGCAGCGTTGGACAGGGACAGATAACCTACGAGCAGTACTTC
>.|TRBJ2-7|TRBV10-3|TRBD2
CAINTSGNENEQYF
TGTGCCATCAACACTAGCGGGAACGAAAACGAGCAGTACTTC
>.|TRBJ2-1|TRBV20-1|.
CSATGLPGTYNEQFF
TGCAGTGCTACTGGACTCCCAGGCACCTACAATGAGCAGTTCTTC
>.|TRBJ1-2|TRBV5-4|TRBD1
CASSPQGAHGYTF
TGTGCCAGCAGCCCACAGGGGGCTCATGGCTACACCTTC
>few|TRBJ2-5|TRBV21-1|.
CASSAPGQETQYF
TGTGCCAGCAGCGCGCCGGGACAAGAGACCCAGTACTTC
>.|TRBJ2-4|TRBV7-9|.
CASTADRQNIQYF
TGTGCCAGCACCGCAGACAGACAAAACATTCAGTACTTC
>few|TRBJ1-1|TRBV15|.
CATSRDGPRKTMNTEAFF
TGTGCCACCAGCAGAGATGGCCCTCGAAAGACTATGAACACTGAAGCTTTCTTT
>.|TRBJ1-1|TRBV20-1|.
CSAAQQNTEAFF
TGCAGTGCGGCACAGCAGAACACTGAAGCTTTCTTT
>.|TRBJ2-7|TRBV29-1|TRBD2
CSVETLAGYEQYF
TGCAGCGTTGAGACACTAGCGGGCTACGAGCAGTACTTC
>.|TRBJ2-5|TRBV23-1|TRBD1
CASALPPGQGAETQYF
TGCGCCAGCGCTCTCCCCCCGGGACAGGGGGCAGAGACCCAGTACTTC
>.|TRBJ2-5|TRBV20-1|TRBD2
CSALGLAGGEETQYF
TGCAGTGCCCTGGGACTAGCGGGAGGGGAAGAGACCCAGTACTTC
>.|TRBJ1-5|TRBV6-9|.
CASSLPNQPQHF
TGTGCCAGCAGTCTACCTAATCAGCCCCAGCATTTT
>.|TRBJ1-1|TRBV25-1|.
CASSRGTEAFF
TGTGCCAGCAGTAGGGGGACTGAAGCTTTCTTT
>.|TRBJ1-2|TRBV19|.
CATQSGMGTMVGYTF
TGTGCCACCCAATCCGGGATGGGTACTATGGTTGGCTACACCTTC
>.|TRBJ1-2|TRBV7-9|.
CASSFTGSFYYGYTF
TGTGCCAGCAGCTTTACCGGGTCCTTTTACTATGGCTACACCTTC
>.|TRBJ2-2|TRBV6-1|.
CASRGGTRLAGELFF
TGTGCCAGCAGAGGGGGGACAAGGTTAGCCGGGGAGCTGTTTTTT
>few|TRBJ1-5|TRBV20-1|TRBD1
CSAAPVGQGDQPQHF
TGCAGTGCTGCACCAGTGGGACAGGGGGATCAGCCCCAGCATTTT
>few|TRBJ2-7|TRBV19|.
CASTMRGNGDYEQYF
TGTGCCAGTACCATGCGGGGCAATGGGGATTACGAGCAGTACTTC
>few|TRBJ2-2|TRBV20-1|.
CSAREGAMNTGELFF
TGCAGTGCTAGGGAGGGGGCGATGAACACCGGGGAGCTGTTTTTT
>.|TRBJ2-7|TRBV15|.
CATARDTSYEQYF
TGTGCCACCGCCCGGGACACCTCCTACGAGCAGTACTTC
>few|TRBJ2-3|TRBV28|TRBD1
CASSPDRVITDTQYF
TGTGCCAGCAGTCCCGACAGGGTCATCACAGATACGCAGTATTTT
>.|TRBJ1-2|TRBV19|.
CASSMRDGEDSHNYGYTF
TGTGCCAGTAGTATGAGGGATGGGGAAGACAGTCATAACTATGGCTACACCTTC
>medium-sized|TRBJ2-5|TRBV7-9|.
CASSLGQQKTQYF
TGTGCCAGCAGCTTAGGCCAACAGAAGACCCAGTACTTC
>.|TRBJ1-2|TRBV6-5|TRBD1
CASSYFGQDSYGYTF
TGTGCCAGCAGTTATTTCGGACAGGACAGCTATGGCTACACCTTC
>medium-sized|TRBJ1-5|TRBV24-1|.
CATSAPGNQPQHF
TGTGCCACCAGTGCTCCAGGGAATCAGCCCCAGCATTTT
>few|TRBJ2-3|TRBV20-1|TRBD2
CSARSRGVDTQYF
TGCAGTGCCAGAAGCCGGGGGGTAGATACGCAGTATTTT
>.|TRBJ2-7|TRBV7-2|TRBD2
CASSLAATSGRAGNEQYF
TGTGCCAGCAGCTTAGCGGCGACTAGCGGGAGGGCGGGAAACGAGCAGTACTTC
>.|TRBJ2-3|TRBV27|TRBD1
CATQTYRGADTQYF
TGTGCCACCCAAACTTACAGGGGTGCAGATACGCAGTATTTT
>few|TRBJ2-7|TRBV7-2|TRBD2
CASSSAPGLAGPSGF
TGTGCCAGCAGCTCCGCCCCGGGACTAGCGGGTCCCAGCGGCTTC